A selection of T cell receptor beta chains follows, all from one sample in a study of shared clonotypes between healthy human individuals. TCRdb keeps only in-frame clones here, not all; method: immunoSEQ multiplex PCR. Found here are under 2.5 million clones, approximately 90% of them singletons; the top ten hold 0.3% to 0.4%. Sequenced: naive CD4+ T cells from PBMCs. The receptors originated from a man aged 18 to 30 in good health. Some clones in this sample may be carry-over from other donors' samples. CDR3s include the opening cysteine and the closing phenylalanine or tryptophan. D genes are given only for firm matches.

J gene: TRBJ1-5; V gene: TRBV6-1; D gene: TRBD1; CDR3 protein: CASSDGQGNQPQHF
J gene: TRBJ2-3; V gene: TRBV27; D gene: .; CDR3 protein: CASSSRVPGEDTQYF
J gene: TRBJ2-1; V gene: TRBV28; D gene: .; CDR3 protein: CASSSESSYNEQFF
J gene: TRBJ1-1; V gene: TRBV6-5; D gene: TRBD1; CDR3 protein: CASSLHAQGAREAFF
J gene: TRBJ2-3; V gene: TRBV5-1; D gene: .; CDR3 protein: CASSLGLPRDTQYF
J gene: TRBJ1-1; V gene: TRBV5-4; D gene: TRBD1; CDR3 protein: CASSLQGAVEAFF
J gene: TRBJ1-5; V gene: TRBV19; D gene: .; CDR3 protein: CASSATHRARQPQHF
J gene: TRBJ1-5; V gene: TRBV30; D gene: .; CDR3 protein: CAWDRAGALNQPQHF
J gene: TRBJ2-5; V gene: TRBV10-1; D gene: TRBD2; CDR3 protein: CASSRGASGAYQETQYF
J gene: TRBJ1-2; V gene: TRBV6-5; D gene: .; CDR3 protein: CASSDPPGYGYTF
J gene: TRBJ1-1; V gene: TRBV7-6; D gene: .; CDR3 protein: CASREGWTEAFF
J gene: TRBJ2-5; V gene: TRBV7-2; D gene: .; CDR3 protein: CASSSGLQETQYF
J gene: TRBJ2-3; V gene: TRBV5-1; D gene: .; CDR3 protein: CASSLANPTDTQYF
J gene: TRBJ1-3; V gene: TRBV20-1; D gene: .; CDR3 protein: CSADVEDTIYF
J gene: TRBJ1-1; V gene: TRBV11-1; D gene: .; CDR3 protein: CASSLNLGDTEAFF
J gene: TRBJ2-1; V gene: TRBV4-2; D gene: TRBD2; CDR3 protein: CASSPRAGALLYNEQFF
J gene: TRBJ1-5; V gene: TRBV28; D gene: .; CDR3 protein: CASRWTVNQPQHF
J gene: TRBJ1-1; V gene: TRBV2; D gene: TRBD1; CDR3 protein: CASSGQGRGTEAFF
J gene: TRBJ2-7; V gene: TRBV27; D gene: .; CDR3 protein: CASSWGAGASYEQYF
J gene: TRBJ2-5; V gene: TRBV4-1; D gene: TRBD2; CDR3 protein: CASRKGLAVRETQYF
J gene: TRBJ2-1; V gene: TRBV2; D gene: TRBD2; CDR3 protein: CASSATSGAYNEQFF
J gene: TRBJ2-2; V gene: TRBV10-2; D gene: .; CDR3 protein: CASSDRGSTGELFF
J gene: TRBJ2-2; V gene: TRBV21-1; D gene: .; CDR3 protein: CASSLDSPLKNTGELFF
J gene: TRBJ2-7; V gene: TRBV14; D gene: .; CDR3 protein: CASSRGQLSSYEQYF
J gene: TRBJ2-7; V gene: TRBV6-6; D gene: TRBD2; CDR3 protein: CASSYSIASGHYEQYF
J gene: TRBJ1-2; V gene: TRBV7-9; D gene: TRBD1; CDR3 protein: CASSLDRAEGGYTF
J gene: TRBJ1-1; V gene: TRBV28; D gene: .; CDR3 protein: CASSETGTEAFF
J gene: TRBJ2-1; V gene: TRBV28; D gene: TRBD2; CDR3 protein: CASSFFASGSSVSLNEQFF
J gene: TRBJ2-1; V gene: TRBV6-6; D gene: .; CDR3 protein: CASSRTFSNEQFF
J gene: TRBJ2-7; V gene: TRBV6-5; D gene: TRBD1; CDR3 protein: CASSFDAPGQGHEQYF
J gene: TRBJ1-3; V gene: TRBV7-8; D gene: .; CDR3 protein: CASSLTLGTSPGNTIYF
J gene: TRBJ2-1; V gene: TRBV18; D gene: .; CDR3 protein: CASSPDGIHSYNEQFF
J gene: TRBJ1-2; V gene: TRBV10-3; D gene: .; CDR3 protein: CAISDRGDYGYTF
J gene: TRBJ1-2; V gene: TRBV15; D gene: .; CDR3 protein: CATSRDGTYGYTF
J gene: TRBJ2-2; V gene: TRBV5-1; D gene: .; CDR3 protein: CATVKLFF